Listed below are T cell receptor beta chains from one sample, sequenced in a study of cytomegalovirus exposure and HLA in healthy donors. Some clones are missing from TCRdb's copy, which holds only in-frame ones; the method was immunoSEQ multiplex PCR. In the table there are approximately 110,000 clones, about 74% of which are singletons. The sequenced sample was PBMCs. Receptor source: a man aged 25-45 years in good health and CMV-seropositive. CDR3s include the opening cysteine and the closing phenylalanine or tryptophan. D genes are given only for firm matches. Size tells how often a clone was seen (once, few, many) or the class of an expanded clone, and some rows leave it out.

d_gene: -; v_gene: TRBV7-6; j_gene: TRBJ1-1; abundance: -; CDR3nt: TGTGCCAGCAGCTTAGCACAGGGTAAGGCGAACACTGAAGCTTTCTTT; CDR3aa: CASSLAQGKANTEAFF
d_gene: TRBD2; v_gene: TRBV10-2; j_gene: TRBJ2-2; abundance: -; CDR3nt: TGCGCCAGCAGTGGTAGCGGGGGGGCCAACGGGGAGCTGTTTTTT; CDR3aa: CASSGSGGANGELFF
d_gene: TRBD1; v_gene: TRBV6-5; j_gene: TRBJ2-2; abundance: -; CDR3nt: TGTGCCAGCAGTTTAACAGGGGGTTTGAACACCGGGGAGCTGTTTTTT; CDR3aa: CASSLTGGLNTGELFF
d_gene: TRBD1; v_gene: TRBV18; j_gene: TRBJ1-2; abundance: once; CDR3nt: TGTGCCAGCTCACCAGGCCAGGGGGCTCTTGGCTATGGCTACACCTTC; CDR3aa: CASSPGQGALGYGYTF
d_gene: -; v_gene: TRBV7-9; j_gene: TRBJ1-1; abundance: -; CDR3nt: TGTTCCAGCATCCCCCGCCTAGGGGCAGAACGAAGAGCTTTCTTT; CDR3aa: CSSIPRLGAERRAFF
d_gene: TRBD1; v_gene: TRBV7-9; j_gene: TRBJ1-2; abundance: once; CDR3nt: TGTTCCAGCCGCCGGGACAGGGCCTCGCTCCTTAACTATGGCTACACCTTC; CDR3aa: CSSRRDRASLLNYGYTF
d_gene: TRBD1; v_gene: TRBV2; j_gene: TRBJ1-6; abundance: -; CDR3nt: TGTGCCAGCAGTTATGACAGGGGAGGATCACCCCTCCACTTT; CDR3aa: CASSYDRGGSPLHF
d_gene: -; v_gene: TRBV30; j_gene: TRBJ1-1; abundance: -; CDR3nt: TGTGCCTGGAGGAAACCCGGGACAATGAACACTGAAGCTTTCTTT; CDR3aa: CAWRKPGTMNTEAFF
d_gene: -; v_gene: TRBV5-4; j_gene: TRBJ2-7; abundance: -; CDR3nt: TGTGCCAGCAGCTGGGCAGGACAGTCCTTTTCCTACGAGCAGTACTTC; CDR3aa: CASSWAGQSFSYEQYF
d_gene: -; v_gene: TRBV2; j_gene: TRBJ1-1; abundance: -; CDR3nt: TGTGCCAGCAGTGTGGGCAGGGGACCTGAAGCTTTCTTT; CDR3aa: CASSVGRGPEAFF